The 12 T cell receptor beta chains in this list originate from one sample, sequenced in a study of T cells after yellow fever vaccination (dated by TCRdb to the late 2010s). In the paper's terms, the treatment or condition label means: live attenuated yellow fever vaccine strain. Library preparation employed 5' RACE. TCRdb names Illumina HiSeq 2500 as the instrument used. TCRdb's own reprocessing of the public reads used fastp at Q25 and MiXCR and kept productive beta chains. Here each entry gathers all rows of one CDR3 protein and keeps the most common genes and DNA. This sample has 620,000 or so distinct CDR3 sequences in its table, and roughly an eighth of those were observed once. More than 13% of the sample comes from the top ten. Sequencing was performed on PBMCs, taken on the day of the yellow fever booster vaccination. These receptors were taken from a man between 25 and 39 years old who received the YFV17D yellow fever vaccine.

This clonotype has a handful of counts. The chain combines TRBV7-2 with TRBJ2-3; 8 nucleotides match TRBD2. The V gene end was trimmed by 5 bases and the J gene end by 2 bases; junction bases not matched to a gene: 6. The CDR3 totals 15 residues. Germline lookup yields CDR1 SGHTA and CDR2 FQGNSA. The CDR3 loop reads CASSIKTSVTDTQYF. The DNA for the CDR3 is TGTGCCAGCAGCATAAAGACTAGCGTCACAGATACGCAGTATTTT.

This clonotype has more than one count but fewer than ten. This rearrangement joins TRBV5-1 to TRBJ2-7, with D unresolved. Germline V gives CDR1 SGHRS, CDR2 YFSETQ. The ends were cut back, 2 bases at V and 11 bases at J, with 14 bases in the middle. The CDR3 sequence is 12 residues long. The CDR3: CASSFNGPEKYF. As DNA, the CDR3 is TGCGCCAGCAGCTTTAACGGTCCAGAGAAGTACTTC.

A few counts support this clonotype. This chain connects TRBV10-2 to TRBJ1-6, with D possibly matching TRBD1 (6 bases). Germline CDR1 reads WSHSY; CDR2 reads SAAADI. Trimming took 4 bases from V and 0 from J, leaving 13 bases between them. This CDR3 contains 17 residues. The CDR3 region is CASSGVGGLSYNSPLHF. The CDR3 DNA reads as TGCGCCAGCAGTGGGGTAGGGGGACTCTCCTATAATTCACCCCTCCACTTT.

The chain uses TRBV5-1 and TRBJ2-3; D gene ambiguous. Deletions cut 0 bases from V and 0 bases from J, with 8 bases between. There are 15 residues in the CDR3. Germline V gene lookup returns CDR1 SGHRS and CDR2 YFSETQ. The CDR3 sequence: CASSLGQKSTDTQYF. DNA for the CDR3: TGCGCCAGCAGCTTGGGGCAGAAGAGCACAGATACGCAGTATTTT.

This clonotype was counted between two and nine times. The rearrangement uses TRBV7-2 and TRBJ2-7; TRBD2 matches at 8 bases. Unmatched junction bases numbered 11, after V lost 4 bases and J lost 0 bases. The CDR3 is 17 amino acids. CDR1 is SGHTA, CDR2 FQGNSA, per germline. The CDR3 region is CASSYRALAGSSYEQYF. For the CDR3, the DNA is TGTGCCAGCAGCTACCGGGCGTTAGCGGGGAGCTCCTACGAGCAGTACTTC.

The genes are TRBV20-1 and TRBJ2-1, with a weak D call TRBD2 (6 bases). V was pared by 3 bases and J by 7 bases, with 10 bases between. The CDR3 has 12 amino acids. Per the germline V gene, CDR1 is DFQATT and CDR2 is SNEGSKA (reference sequence). The CDR3 reads CSARPTSNEQFF. As DNA, the CDR3 is TGCAGTGCTAGGCCGACTAGTAATGAGCAGTTCTTC.

J is TRBJ2-3 and V is TRBV25-1; 13 nucleotides match TRBD2. CDR1 is MGHDK and CDR2 is SYGVNS in the germline V gene. J lost 6 bases, V lost 3 bases, and 9 bases had no gene match. The CDR3 totals 17 residues. DNA for the CDR3: TGTGCCAGCAGTGACTGGACTAGCGGGAGCGGCGGGGATACGCAGTATTTT. Translation: CASSDWTSGSGGDTQYF.

This clonotype was seen only a few times. J is TRBJ2-7 and V is TRBV27, with 11 nucleotides matching TRBD2. The trim removed 2 bases at V and 3 bases at J, leaving 3 bases unmatched. The CDR3 has 15 residues. The germline V gene encodes CDR1 MNHEY and CDR2 SMNVEV (reference sequence). CDR3 sequence reads: CASSLRLAGNYEQYF. CDR3 nucleotides: TGTGCCAGCAGTTTAAGACTAGCGGGAAACTACGAGCAGTACTTC.

This clonotype was seen only a few times. The chain links TRBV12-3 or TRBV12-4 to TRBJ2-5; maybe TRBD2 (5 bases). This CDR3 is built from 14 residues. The germline V and J ends were trimmed by 3 bases and 3 bases, with 11 bases remaining between them. CDR3 nucleotides: TGTGCCAGCAGTTTTTCGGGATCGGAAGAGACCCAGTACTTC. Its protein product is CASSFSGSEETQYF.

The table lists this clonotype with many counts. The chain employs TRBV11-2 and TRBJ2-2, with D hard to call. Trimming cost V 3 bases and J 5 bases, with 10 bases left between them. CDR1 and CDR2 from the germline V gene are SGHAT and FQNNGV. This CDR3 region has 14 residues. This CDR3 reads CASSLGPTTGELFF. For the CDR3, the DNA is TGTGCCAGCAGCTTGGGTCCGACTACCGGGGAGCTGTTTTTT.

This clonotype was detected only a few times. V and J are TRBV11-3 and TRBJ2-2; D unclear. This CDR3 contains 13 residues. The germline V gene has CDR1 SGHNT and CDR2 YENEEA. Trimming took off 4 bases at V and 9 bases at J, with 12 bases between the two ends. This CDR3 reads CASSSRQGRELFF. The CDR3, as DNA: TGTGCCAGCAGCTCCCGGCAAGGGCGGGAGCTGTTTTTT.

This clonotype occurred a few times. The CDR3 DNA sequence: TGTGCCACCCAAGTTAGGTGGGAGGGCTGGGAGACCCAGTACTTC. Translating it yields CATQVRWEGWETQYF. The chain links TRBV5-4 to TRBJ2-5, with TRBD2 identical over 7 bases. Germline lookup yields CDR1 SGHNT and CDR2 YYREEE (reference sequence). The ends lost 9 bases at V and 5 bases at J; junction bases unmatched: 16. The CDR3 covers 15 residues.